These 30 T cell receptor beta chains originate from one sample sequenced in a study of control samples from healthy donors and cancer patients. Repertoires were generated with immunoSEQ multiplex PCR, while TCRdb's copy carries only in-frame clones and drops some. The sample holds about 53,000 clones; roughly 87% are singletons and the top ten take 11% to 15%. Material: PBMCs. The receptors here all came from a man aged 55-75 years with head and neck cancer.

The CDR3 reads CASSEGWGGREKLFF. In DNA form, the CDR3 reads TGTGCCAGCAGTGAAGGATGGGGGGGTCGGGAAAAACTGTTTTTT. The chain couples TRBV6-1 to TRBJ1-4, with D possibly matching TRBD1 (5 bases). Trimming cost V 1 base and J 8 bases, with 14 bases left between them. Germline CDR1 MNHNS, CDR2 SASEGT. The CDR3 extends over 15 amino acids.

The J gene is TRBJ2-7, the V gene TRBV6-2 or TRBV6-3; 7 bases are shared with TRBD1. Trimming cost V 2 bases and J 5 bases; bases outside gene matches: 9. Germline CDR1 is MNHEY and CDR2 is SVGEGT. This CDR3 spans 15 amino acids. This CDR3 reads CASSYRTGSFDEQYF. The CDR3 coding sequence is TGTGCCAGCAGTTACCGGACAGGTAGCTTCGACGAGCAGTACTTC.

This sequence joins TRBV9 and TRBJ1-4, with TRBD1 matching over 9 bases. This CDR3 contains 15 residues. The J segment lost 4 bases and the V segment lost 0 bases, leaving 1 base of the junction unmatched. Germline lookup yields CDR1 SGDLS and CDR2 YYNGEE. The CDR3 region is CASSVGTGDNEKLFF. In DNA, the CDR3 is TGTGCCAGCAGCGTAGGGACAGGGGATAATGAAAAACTGTTTTTT.

This sequence joins TRBV27 and TRBJ2-7, with 10 nucleotides matching TRBD2. J gave up 5 bases and V 11 bases, and 18 bases lay outside the gene matches. CDR3 length: 16 residues. Germline assignment: CDR1 MNHEY and CDR2 SMNVEV (reference sequence). CDR3 residues: CASPEPLAGEANEQYF. In DNA form, the CDR3 reads TGTGCCTCCCCAGAGCCTCTAGCGGGAGAGGCCAACGAGCAGTACTTC.

This clone was detected a few times. This chain connects TRBV10-2 to TRBJ1-2; D unclear. Trimming shortened V by 4 bases and J by 3 bases, and 3 bases separated the two germline ends. Germline V CDR1 and CDR2: WSHSY, SAAADI. CDR3 size: 11 residues. CDR3 coding DNA: TGCGCCAGCAGTGCTGACTATGGCTACACCTTC. Amino acids: CASSADYGYTF.

The chain links TRBV7-6 to TRBJ2-5; 10 bases map to TRBD1. This CDR3 comprises 16 residues. Germline values: CDR1 SGHVS, CDR2 FNYEAQ. The junction had 7 bases not matched to a gene; V was cut back by 1 base and J by 5 bases. CDR3 nucleotides: TGTGCCAGCAGCTTAGATGACAGGGGGCTGCGGGAGACCCAGTACTTC. This gives the protein CASSLDDRGLRETQYF.

V and J are TRBV6-5 and TRBJ1-2; a weak D match, TRBD1 (6 bases). V shed 6 bases and J shed 7 bases, with 15 bases lying between them. This CDR3 region has 13 residues. The germline CDR1 and CDR2 sequences are MNHEY and SVGAGI. CDR3 loop: CASSPTGFPGYTF. CDR3 DNA sequence: TGTGCCAGCAGCCCAACAGGGTTTCCTGGCTACACCTTC.

V gene TRBV12-3 or TRBV12-4 combines with J gene TRBJ1-6; D not certain. The CDR3 is 13 amino acids. The ends were cut back, 6 bases at V and 10 bases at J, with 13 bases in the middle. CDR3 sequence: CASRENQESPLHF. CDR3 DNA sequence: TGTGCCAGCAGGGAGAACCAGGAATCACCCCTCCACTTT.

CDR3 region: CSAEERYEQFF. CDR3 sequence (DNA): TGCAGTGCGGAGGAGAGATATGAGCAGTTCTTC. The chain couples TRBV20-1 to TRBJ2-1; tentative D call: TRBD2 (5 bases). This CDR3 is 11 amino acids long. V was shortened by 6 bases and J by 8 bases, with 11 bases between the two germline ends. Germline CDR1 DFQATT, CDR2 SNEGSKA (reference sequence).

The chain is built from TRBV2 and TRBJ1-2, with 9 nucleotides matching TRBD1. This CDR3 contains 15 residues. Germline V gene lookup returns CDR1 SNHLY and CDR2 FYNNEI. J lost 6 bases, V lost 6 bases, and 11 bases had no gene match. The CDR3 protein is CASRNAGTGTHGYTF. In DNA form, the CDR3 reads TGTGCCAGCAGAAACGCCGGGACAGGGACTCATGGCTACACCTTC.

The rearrangement uses TRBV3-1 (or the pseudogene TRBV3-2) and TRBJ1-5; D uncertain. The germline CDR1 and CDR2 sequences are LGHDT and YNNKEL (reference sequence). Trimming left V 1 base short and J 7 bases short, with 8 bases between. The CDR3 runs to 13 residues. CDR3 in amino acids: CASSQVGMQPQHF. CDR3 DNA: TGTGCCAGCAGCCAAGTAGGGATGCAGCCCCAGCATTTT.

CDR3 sequence reads: CASTSGGWMNTEAFF. In DNA, the CDR3 is TGTGCCAGTACCTCAGGGGGCTGGATGAACACTGAAGCTTTCTTT. V usage is TRBV19 and J usage is TRBJ1-1; 8 nucleotides match TRBD1. Per the germline V gene, CDR1 is LNHDA and CDR2 is SQIVND (reference sequence). The CDR3 consists of 15 residues. The J segment lost 0 bases and the V segment lost 7 bases, leaving 7 bases of the junction unmatched.

This clone turned up a few times. The chain links TRBV4-2 to TRBJ2-1; possible D gene TRBD1, 5 bases. There are 16 residues in the CDR3. CDR1 and CDR2 (germline): LGHNA, YNFKEQ. V was pared by 0 bases and J by 0 bases, with 9 bases between. CDR3 in amino acids: CASSQDGQSSYNEQFF. The CDR3 DNA reads TGTGCCAGCAGCCAAGATGGACAAAGCTCCTACAATGAGCAGTTCTTC.

The CDR3 region has the DNA TGTGCCAGCAGCTTGGGGACAGGAGGGACAAACTATGGCTACACCTTC. Encoded protein: CASSLGTGGTNYGYTF. This rearrangement joins TRBV5-4 to TRBJ1-2; TRBD1 matches 7 bases. Per germline, CDR1 SGHNT and CDR2 YYREEE (reference sequence). The V gene end was trimmed by 0 bases and the J gene end by 2 bases; junction bases not matched to a gene: 7. The CDR3 has 16 amino acids.

This clone was seen only once. This sequence joins TRBV6-2 or TRBV6-3 and TRBJ2-7, with 7 bases matching TRBD1. The CDR3 extends over 14 amino acids. Germline assignment: CDR1 MNHEY and CDR2 SVGEGT. V trimming: 0 bases; J trimming: 8 bases; junction bases outside the gene matches: 7. In nucleotides, the CDR3 is TGTGCCAGCAGTTACTCACGGACAGGCAGCCAGCAGTACTTC. Protein: CASSYSRTGSQQYF.

V and J are TRBV6-2 or TRBV6-3 and TRBJ1-5; D is undetermined. The V end was cut by 2 bases, the J end by 2 bases, with 10 bases between. This CDR3 contains 15 residues. Germline CDR1 reads MNHEY; CDR2 reads SVGEGT. CDR3 bases: TGTGCCAGCAGTTACCCAGGACGGGGCAATCAGCCCCAGCATTTT. This codes for CASSYPGRGNQPQHF.

The chain links TRBV7-2 to TRBJ1-5; weak D call: TRBD1 (5 bases). This CDR3 has 15 residues. Germline loops: CDR1 SGHTA, CDR2 FQGNSA. Trimming stripped 1 base from V and 4 bases from J, with 11 bases between. CDR3 residues: CASSLGGGLNQPQHF. DNA of the CDR3: TGTGCCAGCAGCTTAGGTGGGGGTTTGAATCAGCCCCAGCATTTT.

In its sample, this clone was seen once. The V call is TRBV24-1, the J call TRBJ2-1, with a possible D match to TRBD2 (6 bases). Trimming removed 6 bases from V and 7 bases from J, with 18 bases in between. Germline-derived CDR1 and CDR2 are KGHDR and SFDVKD. The CDR3 is 15 amino acids. The CDR3 loop is CATSHLGGFVNEQFF. CDR3 bases: TGTGCCACCAGTCACCTGGGAGGATTTGTAAATGAGCAGTTCTTC.

The chain recombines TRBV19 with TRBJ2-2, with D possibly TRBD1 on 5 matching bases. V was cut by 8 bases and J by 6 bases, with 16 bases left in between. From germline, CDR1 is LNHDA and CDR2 SQIVND (reference sequence). CDR3 length: 14 residues. Here the CDR3 DNA reads TGTGCCAGTGGACACCCGTGGCTGTCCGGGGAGCTGTTTTTT. Translated: CASGHPWLSGELFF. Variable domain in full (rest from reference TRBV19 and TRBJ2-2): DGGITQSPKYLFRKEGQNVTLSCEQNLNHDAMYWYRQDPGQGLRLIYYSQIVNDFQKGDIAEGYSVSREKKESFPLTVTSAQKNPTAFYLCASGHPWLSGELFFGEGSRLTVL.

This clone was picked up one time. The sample carries other DNA sequences with the same CDR3. This rearrangement joins TRBV19 to TRBJ1-1, with a weak D call TRBD1 (5 bases). Trimming removed 2 bases at V and 5 bases at J, with 9 bases between. The germline V gene encodes CDR1 LNHDA and CDR2 SQIVND (reference sequence). CDR3 size: 13 residues. CDR3 DNA sequence: TGTGCCAGTAGTATACAGGGCGGAACTGAAGCTTTCTTT. Amino acid sequence: CASSIQGGTEAFF.

V gene TRBV6-5 combines with J gene TRBJ2-7, with TRBD1 matching 10 bases. The junction had 6 bases not matched to a gene; V was cut back by 6 bases and J by 4 bases. The CDR3 totals 14 residues. CDR1 is MNHEY, CDR2 SVGAGI, per germline. CDR3 protein: CASSPTGGVYEQYF. In DNA form, the CDR3 reads TGTGCCAGCAGCCCGACAGGGGGCGTTTACGAGCAGTACTTC.

The V and J genes are TRBV30 and TRBJ1-2; possibly TRBD1 for D (6 bases). Between the trimmed V and J ends, which lost 8 bases and 6 bases, there was a span of 19 bases. Germline V gene data show CDR1 as GTSNPN and CDR2 as SVGIG (reference sequence). The length of the CDR3 is 13 residues. The DNA of the CDR3 is TGTGCCCGGGGAGGGCAGGGGACGAATGGCTACACCTTC. This translates into CARGGQGTNGYTF. Based on the CDR3 plus reference TRBV30 and TRBJ1-2, the full variable domain is SQTIHQWPATLVQPVGSPLSLECTVEGTSNPNLYWYRQAAGRGLQLLFYSVGIGQISSEVPQNLSASRPQDRQFILSSKKLLLSDSGFYLCARGGQGTNGYTFGSGTRLTVV.

The chain employs TRBV5-5 and TRBJ2-7, with unresolved D. Trimming shortened V by 6 bases and J by 0 bases, and 16 bases separated the two germline ends. The V gene's germline CDR1 is SGHKS and CDR2 YYEKEE (reference sequence). The CDR3 has 15 residues. The CDR3 DNA follows: TGTGCCAGCACCCGAGTGGTTCCTAGCTCCTACGAGCAGTACTTC. It translates to CASTRVVPSSYEQYF.

This sequence joins TRBV27 and TRBJ2-7; TRBD2 agrees at 8 bases. This CDR3 contains 14 residues. Germline lookup yields CDR1 MNHEY and CDR2 SMNVEV (reference sequence). Germline trimming cut 2 bases from V and 2 bases from J; bases unmatched to any gene: 2. The CDR3 DNA reads as TGTGCCAGCAGTTTAAGGCGGGAGGCCTACGAGCAGTACTTC. Its protein is CASSLRREAYEQYF.

This rearrangement joins TRBV5-6 to TRBJ1-1, with unresolved D. The germline V and J ends were trimmed by 3 bases and 2 bases, with 17 bases remaining between them. CDR3 size: 16 residues. Per germline, CDR1 SGHDT and CDR2 YYEEEE. This CDR3 reads CASSSRRLKRNTEAFF. The CDR3 DNA reads TGTGCCAGCAGCTCCAGGAGGTTAAAACGAAACACTGAAGCTTTCTTT.

The chain has TRBV6-5 and TRBJ1-6; D not certain. V was pared by 7 bases and J by 9 bases, with 19 bases between. This CDR3 has 15 amino acids. Per germline, CDR1 MNHEY and CDR2 SVGAGI. Here the CDR3 DNA reads TGTGCCAGCACTCCGGGGTTGGGTCCAAGTTCACCCCTCCACTTT. This gives the protein CASTPGLGPSSPLHF.

The gene calls are TRBV4-1 and TRBJ2-1, with D hard to call. The CDR3 spans 16 residues. CDR1 is MGHRA and CDR2 is YSYEKL in the germline V gene. Trimming cost V 6 bases and J 1 base, with 16 bases left between them. The CDR3 spells CASRLQLVESYNEQFF. CDR3 sequence (DNA): TGCGCCAGCAGACTACAACTGGTGGAGTCCTACAATGAGCAGTTCTTC.

V and J are TRBV5-8 and TRBJ2-3, with TRBD2 identical over 8 bases. The germline V gene encodes CDR1 SGHTS and CDR2 YDEGEE. CDR3 length: 14 residues. The ends lost 5 bases at V and 2 bases at J; junction bases unmatched: 4. In DNA, the CDR3 is TGTGCCAGCAGTCGGGGGGGGACCACAGATACGCAGTATTTT. As protein: CASSRGGTTDTQYF.

This chain joins TRBV27 and TRBJ1-5; 11 bases fit TRBD1. The CDR3 runs 16 residues. Germline-derived CDR1 and CDR2 are MNHEY and SMNVEV (reference sequence). V shed 6 bases and J 2 bases; nucleotides not matched to a gene: 6. The CDR3 region is CASSSGTGGRNQPQHF. DNA for the CDR3: TGTGCCAGCAGCTCCGGGACAGGGGGACGCAATCAGCCCCAGCATTTT.

Here the CDR3 DNA reads TGTGCCAGCAAGAGTCGGGGTGTAGTCGACGAGCAGTACTTC. Residues: CASKSRGVVDEQYF. The chain links TRBV6-5 to TRBJ2-7; possibly TRBD2 for D (5 bases). Trimming cost V 7 bases and J 5 bases, with 18 bases left between them. The CDR3 covers 14 residues. CDR1 is MNHEY, CDR2 SVGAGI, per germline.